This T cell receptor (beta chain) was sequenced in a study of T-cell reconstitution after alpha-beta-depleted transplantation in children. The CDR3 has 15 amino acids. Germline CDR1 is ENHRY and CDR2 is SYGVKD. The junction had 4 bases not matched to a gene; V was cut back by 1 base and J by 5 bases. Unique molecular identifiers were built into the TCRbeta library. TCRdb processed the PCR reads anew with MiXCR; each CDR3 protein has one entry. The sample records approximately 400,000 distinct CDR3 sequences, 11% being singletons. This clonotype was picked up many times. This TCR came from a human donor who donated a stem cell graft to a child with acute myeloid leukemia. Source: PBMCs from the stem cell graft donor, taken from the stem cell graft. The chain recombines TRBV10-3 with TRBJ2-5; TRBD2 agrees at 10 bases. The CDR3 loop reads CAISELAGGGETQYF. The CDR3 DNA sequence: TGTGCCATCAGTGAGTTAGCGGGAGGAGGGGAGACCCAGTACTTC.